This T cell receptor (beta chain) is drawn from a study of shared clonotypes between healthy human individuals. Study-wide background: The donors, a couple of women and three men, were aged 18 to 49. General observations from the study: There were few donors, and this limited the genetic and exposure-history diversity represented.

A word on this clone: The antigen is unknown.

The method was immunoSEQ multiplex PCR; TCRdb's version includes in-frame clones alone and lacks a portion of them. This sample has 600,000 to 800,000 clones, with 72% found just once. The CDR3 has 12 residues. V shed 7 bases and J shed 0 bases, with 4 bases lying between them. CDR1 and CDR2 (germline): SEHNR, FQNEAQ (reference sequence). The sequence came from a young woman in good health. The sequenced sample consisted of memory CD4+ T cells sorted from blood. The subset: CD45RA-negative fraction. The J gene is TRBJ1-3, the V gene TRBV7-9; no clear D. CDR3 bases: TGTGCCAGCAACCCCTCTGGAAACACCATATATTTT. It yields the protein CASNPSGNTIYF. The whole variable domain, remainder taken from reference TRBV7-9 and TRBJ1-3, is DTGVSQNPRHKITKRGQNVTFRCDPISEHNRLYWYRQTLGQGPEFLTYFQNEAQLEKSRLLSDRFSAERPKGSFSTLEIQRTEQGDSAMYLCASNPSGNTIYFGEGSWLTVV.